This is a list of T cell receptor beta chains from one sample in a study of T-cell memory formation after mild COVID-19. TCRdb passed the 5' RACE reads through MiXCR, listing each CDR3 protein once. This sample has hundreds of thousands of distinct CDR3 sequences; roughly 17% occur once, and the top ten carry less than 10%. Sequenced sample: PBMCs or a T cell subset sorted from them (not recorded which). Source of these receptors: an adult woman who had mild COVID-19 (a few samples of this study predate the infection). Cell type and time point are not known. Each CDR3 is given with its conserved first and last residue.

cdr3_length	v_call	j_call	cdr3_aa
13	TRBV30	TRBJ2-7	CAWSRGDSYEQYF
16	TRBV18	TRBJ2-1	CASSLTITEYYNEQFF
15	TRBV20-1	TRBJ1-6	CSARGPQGVGSPLHF
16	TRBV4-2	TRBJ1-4	CASTSDPGNTNEKLFF
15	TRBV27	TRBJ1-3	CASSPQGSGGNTIYF
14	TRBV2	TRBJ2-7	CASTGTGRPYEQYF
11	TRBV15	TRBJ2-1	CATDFHNEQFF
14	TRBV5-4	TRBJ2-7	CASSFRLAGSEQYF
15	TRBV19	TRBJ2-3	CASSTSVVSPDTQYF
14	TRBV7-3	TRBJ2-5	CASSPSGVEETQYF
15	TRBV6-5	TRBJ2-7	CASSYGLAGTYEQYF
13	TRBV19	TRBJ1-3	CASTRGSGNTIYF
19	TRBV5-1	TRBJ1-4	CASSFGSTGEHATNEKLFF
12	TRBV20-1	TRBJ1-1	CSASGMNTEAFF
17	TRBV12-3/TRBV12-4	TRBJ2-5	CASSFPLAGAYQETQYF
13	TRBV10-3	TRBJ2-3	CAISWGVSDTQYF
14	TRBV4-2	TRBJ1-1	CASSQGNLDTEAFF
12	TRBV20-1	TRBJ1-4	CSAKQSNEKLFF
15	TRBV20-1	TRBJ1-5	CSARVLRGSNQPQHF
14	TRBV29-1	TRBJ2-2	CSVDLDRNTGELFF
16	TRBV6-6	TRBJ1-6	CASSYYQGTSNSPLHF
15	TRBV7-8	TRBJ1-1	CASSAGHRMNTEAFF
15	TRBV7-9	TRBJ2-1	CASSPVMGGDNEQFF
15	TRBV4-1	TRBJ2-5	CASSRLERGLETQYF
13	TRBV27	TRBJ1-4	CASSYYPNEKLFF